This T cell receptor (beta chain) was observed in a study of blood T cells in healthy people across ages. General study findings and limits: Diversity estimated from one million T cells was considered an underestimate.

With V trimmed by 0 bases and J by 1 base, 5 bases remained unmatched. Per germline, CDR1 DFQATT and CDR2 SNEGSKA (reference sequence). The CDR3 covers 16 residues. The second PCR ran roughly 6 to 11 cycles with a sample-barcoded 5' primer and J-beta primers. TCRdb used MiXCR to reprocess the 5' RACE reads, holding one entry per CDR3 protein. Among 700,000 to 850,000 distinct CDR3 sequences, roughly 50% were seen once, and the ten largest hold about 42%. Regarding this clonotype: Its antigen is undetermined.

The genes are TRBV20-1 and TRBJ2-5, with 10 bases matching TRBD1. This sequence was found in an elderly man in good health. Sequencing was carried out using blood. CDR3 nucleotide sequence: TGCAGTGCTAGAGACCGGGACAGGGGACTCCAAGAGACCCAGTACTTC. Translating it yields CSARDRDRGLQETQYF.